This TCR beta chain was captured by sequencing in a study of shared clonotypes between healthy human individuals (dated by TCRdb to 2020 to 2022). A note on the overall study: A few men and a couple of women, aged 18 to 49 years, made up the cohort. To increase sequencing depth and limit assay-specific biases, TCR repertoire library preparation and sequencing were carried out by different laboratories using diverse techniques. Per donor, three plates each were used for CD4 naive and CD4 memory, two for CD8 naive, and one for CD8 memory. Per donor, leukapheresis produced somewhere between about 0.94 and 9.5 billion PBMCs. The study deeply sequenced blood TCR repertoires of about five healthy adults to estimate repertoire size and the extent of clonotype sharing between individuals.

CD8 naive samples were CD45RO-negative cells positively selected for CCR7, giving a CD45RA+CCR7+ population that excluded TemRA cells. Healthy HIV-negative adults with no recently reported acute infections or vaccinations were included as donors. Every donor was a Caucasian adult residing in Nashville, Tennessee, USA. Blood was obtained by leukapheresis, after which PBMCs were separated by Ficoll-Histopaque density gradient centrifugation and cryopreserved in liquid nitrogen vapor phase. Analytical flow cytometry was used to check the purity and quantity of each magnetically sorted T cell population. Genomic DNA was isolated from each sorted fraction and quantified by UV absorbance on a Nanodrop 2000c. As regards this clone: Its antigen is still unknown. No quality values exist for individual bases; no much larger clone is one base distant.

TCR CDR3 regions were amplified from genomic DNA by multiplex PCR using the deep immunoSEQ assay. Genomic DNA extracted from each cell subset was distributed evenly over all wells of several immunoSEQ 96-well plates, and each plate served as one replicate. For sorted subsets, roughly 200 ng of genomic DNA, equivalent to tens of thousands of T cell genomes, went into each replicate PCR. Purified libraries were quantified with a Qubit 3.0 fluorometer, sized on a Bioanalyzer 2100, and re-quantified with the KAPA Library Quantification kit. A separate single-read 150-cycle Illumina NextSeq 550 flow cell was used to sequence each immunoSEQ 96-well plate. Per the source publication's procedure: The immunoSEQ output contained only junctional sequences without quality scores, so filtering could not match that applied to full-length reads. Sequences were annotated with PyIR, a Python wrapper for IgBLAST v1.9, and V/J genes and CDR3 were assigned using IMGT germline references. Reads with weak V/J assignments (E-value above 1e-6), missing CDR3, stop codons, out-of-frame junctions, or ambiguous translated residues were removed. V3J clonotypes were defined as sequences sharing an identical inferred V gene, J gene, and CDR3 amino acid sequence. The percentage overlap between two repertoires was calculated by dividing the number of shared unique clonotypes by the size of the smaller repertoire. RTK rarefaction, the Chao1 estimator, and Recon v2.1 estimates of unobserved clonotypes were used to assess repertoire richness. For all TCRbeta clonotypes obtained by the gDNA method from several donors, generation probabilities were computed with OLGA. The clones in this table, taken by TCRdb from immuneACCESS, are in-frame only. Not every clone is retained; where verified, under half of the shortfall comes from an unresolved V gene, and the cause of the rest is unknown. D and trimming were read from the DNA, whereas the V and J calls and clone size are those reported in that table. A total of under 2,000,000 clones appear in this sample, about 95% of them only once. More than 0.95% of the sample belongs to the ten largest clones.

What the authors observed across the whole study: Compared with non-shared clonotypes, clonotypes shared by all four sorted-subset donors had higher generation probabilities. Pairwise subsampling led to the expectation that sequencing depth would affect the degree of clonotype sharing among donors. The genetic and exposure-history diversity represented was limited by the small number of donors. Sampling was restricted to blood, and TCR repertoires in tissue are likely to differ from TCR repertoires in blood. Rarefaction of sorted-subset datasets indicated incomplete sequencing despite the large sequencing depth. Naive subsets generally had larger estimated clonotype richness than memory subsets. Approximately 5% of naive CD4, 3.5% of naive CD8, approximately 2% of memory CD4, and about 0.4% of memory CD8 clonotypes were shared across several donors.

The germline V gene (reference sequence) yields SEHNR for CDR1 and FQNEAQ for CDR2. V is pared back by 3 bases and J by 5 bases, with 11 bases lying between the germline termini. The CDR3 has 13 amino acids, counting the end cysteine and phenylalanine. Of all the DNA, just the CDR3 is kept, 39 bases in frame from base 1. The sequencing sample was made of naive CD8+ T cells sorted from blood. Taken with the paper, the label for cell subset or site translates to: CD45RA+CCR7+. This receptor chain uses TRBV7-9 and TRBJ2-7, and perhaps TRBD2 as D gene, on 5 matching bases. This TCR was recovered from a young man in good health. The nucleotides read TGTGCCAGCAGCTTTGACGCCGGGAACGAGCAGTACTTC. Translated, this is CASSFDAGNEQYF.